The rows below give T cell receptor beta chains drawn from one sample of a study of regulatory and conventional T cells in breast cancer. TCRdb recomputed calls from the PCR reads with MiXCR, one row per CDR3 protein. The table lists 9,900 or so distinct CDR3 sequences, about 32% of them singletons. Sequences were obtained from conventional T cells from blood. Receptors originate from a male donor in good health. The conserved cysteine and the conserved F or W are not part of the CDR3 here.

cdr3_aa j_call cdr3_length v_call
ASSLGDRVWETQY TRBJ2-5 13 TRBV7-2
SAREDTDTQY TRBJ2-3 10 TRBV20-1
ASSLRATGGSYGYT TRBJ1-2 14 TRBV5-6
ASSGGTQSGNTIY TRBJ1-3 13 TRBV6-1
SVVGQKEKLF TRBJ1-4 10 TRBV29-1
ASSFRAPLAKNIQY TRBJ2-4 14 TRBV28
ASRTTGVNTEAF TRBJ1-1 12 TRBV19
ASTRGSGSPLH TRBJ1-6 11 TRBV11-2
ASSSSGGAGDTQY TRBJ2-3 13 TRBV7-2
ASSNRDQPQH TRBJ1-5 10 TRBV12-3/TRBV12-4
AWSVRPNTGELF TRBJ2-2 12 TRBV30
ASPQPPTGANTEAF TRBJ1-1 14 TRBV7-9
SFTRGAGQPQH TRBJ1-5 11 TRBV20-1
ASTLQAGGIDTGELF TRBJ2-2 15 TRBV12-3/TRBV12-4
ASSLGRNSNQPQH TRBJ1-5 13 TRBV7-9
ASSPLPMGNQPQH TRBJ1-5 13 TRBV5-1
SGRGGFETQY TRBJ2-5 10 TRBV29-1
ASSYFHEQY TRBJ2-7 9 TRBV6-2/TRBV6-3
ASSLGGTVYGYT TRBJ1-2 12 TRBV7-9
ASSFPGGRETQY TRBJ2-5 12 TRBV28
ASSSETGPGETQY TRBJ2-5 13 TRBV5-1
ASSGRTGETQY TRBJ2-5 11 TRBV9
ASSYSYTVGKLF TRBJ1-4 12 TRBV6-5
AISEWGSDLKNEQY TRBJ2-7 14 TRBV10-3
ASSSPDRGAGIRY TRBJ2-5 13 TRBV7-9
ASSLGDRRNQPQH TRBJ1-5 13 TRBV7-9
ASSDPRTSEKLF TRBJ1-4 12 TRBV12-3/TRBV12-4
ASSRDRIYEQY TRBJ2-7 11 TRBV14
ASSLRVAWGEPSYEQY TRBJ2-7 16 TRBV5-4
ASSQDGGGGNNSPLH TRBJ1-6 15 TRBV4-3
ASSQGAVGSPLH TRBJ1-6 12 TRBV7-9
ASSYWGGGWPSY TRBJ2-7 12 TRBV5-5
ASSQATNTGELF TRBJ2-2 12 TRBV3-1
ASSSTGTGITYEQY TRBJ2-7 14 TRBV28
ASSLRGFDNEQF TRBJ2-1 12 TRBV7-2